These 28 T cell receptor beta chains share one sample of origin, sequenced in a study of cytomegalovirus exposure and HLA in healthy donors. Researchers ran the PCR with 60 Vbeta and 13 Jbeta primers. Sequenced by immunoSEQ multiplex PCR; TCRdb stores in-frame clones only, minus some. The sample lists 120,000 to 150,000 clones, around 77% occurring once. Sequencing was performed on PBMCs. The source is a woman aged 40-49 years in good health and CMV-seropositive.

The sample holds one count of this clone. At one end, the junction sequence differs from germline, possibly due to a read error. The rearrangement uses TRBV7-9 and TRBJ1-4; no clear D gene. CDR1 is SEHNR and CDR2 is FQNEAQ in the germline V gene (reference sequence). The CDR3 length is 16 residues. The CDR3 DNA sequence: TGTTCCAGCAGCTTGGACGGACTCGCGAGTGATGAAAAACTGTTTTTT. This translates into CSSSLDGLASDEKLFF. Full variable domain (missing parts from reference TRBV7-9 and TRBJ1-4): DTGVSQNPRHKITKRGQNVTFRCDPISEHNRLYWYRQTLGQGPEFLTYFQNEAQLEKSRLLSDRFSAERPKGSFSTLEIQRTEQGDSAMYLCSSSLDGLASDEKLFFGSGTQLSVL.

This clone showed up just once. This chain connects TRBV19 to TRBJ1-4; D is uncertain. Germline CDR1 reads LNHDA; CDR2 reads SQIVND (reference sequence). Trimming left V 3 bases short and J 8 bases short, with 13 bases between. The CDR3 covers 14 residues. CDR3 DNA sequence: TGTGCCAGTAGTATCGGCGGCGGAACGGAAAAACTGTTTTTT. This translates into CASSIGGGTEKLFF.

The chain joins TRBV7-9 to TRBJ1-4, with 10 bases aligning to TRBD1. Germline lookup yields CDR1 SEHNR and CDR2 FQNEAQ (reference sequence). The J segment lost 7 bases and the V segment lost 4 bases, leaving 6 bases of the junction unmatched. The CDR3 spans 15 residues. The CDR3 DNA is TGTGCCAGCAGCTCAAAAGGACAGGGGGGTGAAAAACTGTTTTTT. Translating it yields CASSSKGQGGEKLFF.

This clone was counted only a few times. V gene TRBV5-6 combines with J gene TRBJ1-1, with 7 bases identical to TRBD1. Germline V CDR1 and CDR2: SGHDT, YYEEEE. J gave up 0 bases and V 3 bases, and 5 bases lay outside the gene matches. The length of the CDR3 is 15 residues. CDR3 coding DNA: TGTGCCAGCAGCTGGGGACAGAACATGAACACTGAAGCTTTCTTT. Translation gives CASSWGQNMNTEAFF.

The rearrangement uses TRBV11-3 and TRBJ2-1; the D gene is possibly TRBD2 (6 bases). V was clipped by 4 bases and J by 8 bases, with 15 bases between them. Germline V gene data show CDR1 as SGHNT and CDR2 as YENEEA. The CDR3 length is 14 residues. CDR3 residues: CASSSRDSRDEQFF. DNA for the CDR3: TGTGCCAGCAGCTCCCGGGACTCTCGGGATGAGCAGTTCTTC.

The J gene is TRBJ1-1, the V gene TRBV6-5, with no clear D. The CDR3 is 14 residues long. V gave up 4 bases and J gave up 6 bases, with 15 bases separating them. Germline V CDR1 and CDR2: MNHEY, SVGAGI. The chain's CDR3 is CASSSRVEVPEAFF. In DNA, the CDR3 is TGTGCCAGCAGTTCTCGCGTTGAGGTCCCTGAAGCTTTCTTT.

This sequence joins TRBV28 and TRBJ1-1, with D possibly TRBD1 on 5 matching bases. Trimming left V 5 bases short and J 3 bases short, with 19 bases between. The CDR3 covers 16 residues. Germline V gene sequence: CDR1 MDHEN, CDR2 SYDVKM. The CDR3 DNA sequence: TGTGCCAGCAGTGGGGGGGGACGGACGGTTTACACTGAAGCTTTCTTT. It specifies CASSGGGRTVYTEAFF.

The CDR3, as DNA: TGTGCCAGCAGCGAAGGAACCTCAGGGACCCAGCATTTT. Translated: CASSEGTSGTQHF. The rearrangement joins TRBV11-1 to TRBJ1-5; D might be TRBD1 (5 bases). The CDR3 totals 13 residues. The V end was cut by 5 bases, the J end by 11 bases, with 16 bases between. CDR1 SGHAT and CDR2 FQDESV come from the germline V gene (reference sequence). The full variable domain, rest sourced from reference TRBV11-1 and TRBJ1-5, is EAEVAQSPRYKITEKSQAVAFWCDPISGHATLYWYRQILGQGPELLVQFQDESVVDDSQLPKDRFSAERLKGVDSTLKIQPAELGDSAMYLCASSEGTSGTQHFGDGTRLSIL.

V gene TRBV4-1 combines with J gene TRBJ2-1, with 13 bases that match TRBD2. The CDR3 consists of 22 residues. The V gene end was trimmed by 4 bases and the J gene end by 4 bases; junction bases not matched to a gene: 22. Germline V gives CDR1 MGHRA, CDR2 YSYEKL. CDR3: CASSPDERTSGGATGFYNEQFF. In nucleotides, the CDR3 is TGCGCCAGCAGCCCTGACGAACGTACTAGCGGGGGGGCGACCGGCTTTTACAATGAGCAGTTCTTC.

The J gene is TRBJ1-3, the V gene TRBV18, with D perhaps TRBD1 (6 bases). Germline V lookup: CDR1 KGHSH, CDR2 LQKENI. The CDR3 totals 18 residues. With 2 bases removed from V and 0 bases from J, the gap between germline ends came to 17 bases. The DNA for the CDR3 is TGTGCCAGCTCACCAACTTCCCAGGGGATTAACTCTGGAAACACCATATATTTT. Translation gives CASSPTSQGINSGNTIYF. The full variable domain, with the rest looked up from reference TRBV18 and TRBJ1-3, is NAGVMQNPRHLVRRRGQEARLRCSPMKGHSHVYWYRQLPEEGLKFMVYLQKENIIDESGMPKERFSAEFPKEGPSILRIQQVVRGDSAAYFCASSPTSQGINSGNTIYFGEGSWLTVV.

This clone occurred once. The gene calls are TRBV5-6 and TRBJ1-1, with D possibly being TRBD1 (6 bases). There are 14 residues in the CDR3. Germline CDR1 is SGHDT and CDR2 is YYEEEE. Trimming took off 4 bases at V and 2 bases at J, with 12 bases between the two ends. CDR3 in amino acids: CASSPQGYNTEAFF. In nucleotides, the CDR3 is TGTGCCAGCAGCCCGCAGGGGTATAACACTGAAGCTTTCTTT.

The chain carries TRBV6-6 and TRBJ1-2; D may be TRBD1 (5 bases). This CDR3 is 12 amino acids long. Germline V CDR1 and CDR2: MNHNY, SVGAGI (reference sequence). V was pared by 6 bases and J by 7 bases, with 12 bases between. CDR3: CASRLPQGGYTF. The CDR3 nucleotides read TGTGCCAGCAGGCTACCCCAGGGTGGCTACACCTTC.

The rearrangement uses TRBV10-1 and TRBJ2-2; 8 nucleotides agree with TRBD2. Germline trimming cut 7 bases from V and 0 bases from J; bases unmatched to any gene: 10. The CDR3 is 17 amino acids. Germline CDR1 reads WNHNN; CDR2 reads SYGVQD (reference sequence). The CDR3, as DNA: TGCGCCAGCACTGGGGCGCGCGGGGGGCCGAACACCGGGGAGCTGTTTTTT. Encoded protein: CASTGARGGPNTGELFF.

The chain carries TRBV9 and TRBJ2-3, with a weak D call TRBD1 (6 bases). This CDR3 has 16 amino acids. Germline CDR1 is SGDLS and CDR2 is YYNGEE. V shed 0 bases and J shed 5 bases, with 16 bases lying between them. CDR3: CASSVASGVGGDTQYF. In DNA, the CDR3 is TGTGCCAGCAGCGTAGCGTCAGGGGTAGGGGGAGATACGCAGTATTTT. The complete variable domain, with remaining parts taken from reference TRBV9 and TRBJ2-3, reads DSGVTQTPKHLITATGQRVTLRCSPRSGDLSVYWYQQSLDQGLQFLIQYYNGEERAKGNILERFSAQQFPDLHSELNLSSLELGDSALYFCASSVASGVGGDTQYFGPGTRLTVL.

This clone was seen a handful of times. This rearrangement joins TRBV7-6 to TRBJ2-2; the D gene is possibly TRBD1 (5 bases). There are 16 residues in the CDR3. Trimming pared 0 bases from V and 4 bases from J, leaving 12 bases between. Germline-derived CDR1 and CDR2 are SGHVS and FNYEAQ. This CDR3 is CASSLAAGPTTGELFF. The CDR3 nucleotides read TGTGCCAGCAGCTTAGCGGCAGGGCCAACCACCGGGGAGCTGTTTTTT. The full variable domain, completed using reference TRBV7-6 and TRBJ2-2, is GAGVSQSPRYKVTKRGQDVALRCDPISGHVSLYWYRQALGQGPEFLTYFNYEAQQDKSGLPNDRFSAERPEGSISTLTIQRTEQRDSAMYRCASSLAAGPTTGELFFGEGSRLTVL.

This chain links TRBV28 with TRBJ1-4, with TRBD1 identical over 8 bases. Trimming removed 4 bases from V and 8 bases from J; junction bases left unmatched: 6. The CDR3 consists of 14 residues. Germline CDR1 MDHEN, CDR2 SYDVKM. This CDR3 is CASSSGNRGEKLFF. The CDR3, as DNA: TGTGCCAGCAGTTCGGGTAACAGGGGGGAAAAACTGTTTTTT.

This clone was recorded a few times. The rearrangement links TRBV7-6 to TRBJ1-2; possibly TRBD1 for D (5 bases). The CDR3 is made up of 14 amino acids. Germline CDR1 reads SGHVS; CDR2 reads FNYEAQ. V shed 1 base and J shed 5 bases, with 11 bases lying between them. In nucleotides, the CDR3 is TGTGCCAGCAGCTTAGGGGCAGGGATTTATGGCTACACCTTC. Translation: CASSLGAGIYGYTF.

This chain links TRBV16 with TRBJ1-5; no definite D call. CDR1 and CDR2 (germline): KGHSY, FQNENV. The CDR3 sequence is 12 residues long. Trimming removed 0 bases from V and 14 bases from J, with 11 bases in between. Here the CDR3 DNA reads TGTGCCAGCAGCCAATCAGGGCGAGGGAAGCATTTT. Its translation: CASSQSGRGKHF.

The V call is TRBV4-1, the J call TRBJ1-2; D is unclear. The CDR3 contains 15 residues. V lost 1 base and J lost 0, with 9 bases in between. Per the germline V gene, CDR1 is MGHRA and CDR2 is YSYEKL. CDR3 nucleotides: TGCGCCAGCAGCCAAGCAGGTACAGCTAACTATGGCTACACCTTC. Amino acids: CASSQAGTANYGYTF.

This chain connects TRBV7-3 to TRBJ2-1; 10 positions match TRBD2. The germline V gene encodes CDR1 SGHTA and CDR2 FQGTGA. Trimming at V came to 6 bases and at J to 3 bases, leaving 5 bases not matched to a gene. This CDR3 spans 15 amino acids. CDR3 bases: TGTGCCAGCAGACCCGGGACTAGCGACTACAATGAGCAGTTCTTC. Translated, it gives CASRPGTSDYNEQFF.

This chain connects TRBV4-2 to TRBJ2-3, with 7 bases fitting TRBD2. The CDR3 is made up of 15 amino acids. The junction had 6 bases not matched to a gene; V was cut back by 4 bases and J by 2 bases. Germline V lookup: CDR1 LGHNA, CDR2 YNFKEQ. This CDR3 is CASSPQTSNTDTQYF. For the CDR3, the DNA is TGTGCCAGCAGCCCCCAGACTAGCAACACAGATACGCAGTATTTT.

The V gene is TRBV6-6, the J gene TRBJ1-1, with 7 bases aligning to TRBD1. Unmatched junction bases numbered 4, after V lost 1 base and J lost 2 bases. CDR1 is MNHNY and CDR2 is SVGAGI in the germline V gene (reference sequence). CDR3 length: 15 residues. CDR3 DNA: TGTGCCAGCAGTTACTTTCGACAGGGTAACACTGAAGCTTTCTTT. It translates to CASSYFRQGNTEAFF.

For this clone: This same CDR3 is encoded by further DNA sequences in the sample. The J gene is TRBJ2-5, the V gene TRBV7-3; 9 positions agree with TRBD1. V shed 5 bases, J shed 5 bases, and the junction held 3 bases outside the gene matches. Per germline, CDR1 SGHTA and CDR2 FQGTGA. The CDR3 length is 13 residues. The CDR3 loop is CASSLGTGETQYF. CDR3 coding DNA: TGTGCCAGCAGCCTCGGGACAGGGGAGACCCAGTACTTC.

This clone has more than one count but fewer than ten. This sequence joins TRBV18 and TRBJ1-2; 10 bases are a match to TRBD1. Germline assignment: CDR1 KGHSH and CDR2 LQKENI. The CDR3 totals 14 residues. J was trimmed by 8 bases and V by 3 bases; bases with no gene match: 6. CDR3 amino acids: CASSPYGQGEGYTF. In DNA form, the CDR3 reads TGTGCCAGCTCACCCTACGGACAGGGGGAAGGCTACACCTTC.

The chain employs TRBV9 and TRBJ2-1; no reliable D call. Per the germline V gene, CDR1 is SGDLS and CDR2 is YYNGEE. The CDR3 runs 12 residues. V lost 6 bases to trimming and J lost 7 bases, with 11 bases between them. CDR3 residues: CASTSSRNEQFF. The DNA for the CDR3 is TGTGCCAGCACGTCGTCTAGGAATGAGCAGTTCTTC.

The gene calls are TRBV10-1 and TRBJ1-5; D might be TRBD1 (5 bases). The CDR3 is 14 residues long. Trimming left V 11 bases short and J 1 base short, with 15 bases between. In germline, CDR1 is WNHNN, CDR2 SYGVQD (reference sequence). The CDR3 loop reads CARNGAGSNQPQHF. The CDR3 coding sequence is TGCGCCCGAAATGGGGCTGGGAGCAATCAGCCCCAGCATTTT.

This clone was seen once. The chain recombines TRBV7-9 with TRBJ2-1, with 12 bases that match TRBD2. The CDR3 has 15 amino acids. With V trimmed by 4 bases and J by 10 bases, 8 bases remained unmatched. In germline, CDR1 is SEHNR, CDR2 FQNEAQ (reference sequence). This CDR3 reads CASSSGTSGFREQFF. The DNA of the CDR3 is TGTGCCAGCAGCTCCGGGACTAGCGGGTTTCGGGAGCAGTTCTTC.

The rearrangement uses TRBV6-1 and TRBJ1-1; a possible D gene is TRBD1 (5 bases). CDR1 MNHNS and CDR2 SASEGT come from the germline V gene. The CDR3 loop spans 15 amino acids. V was clipped by 8 bases and J by 0 bases, with 16 bases between them. This CDR3 is CASAGGVSVNTEAFF. The DNA for the CDR3 is TGTGCCAGCGCGGGAGGGGTTTCTGTGAACACTGAAGCTTTCTTT.